Listed below are T cell receptor beta chains from one sample, sequenced in a study of tumor-infiltrating lymphocytes in primary liver carcinoma. TCRdb analysed the multiplex PCR reads with MiXCR anew, one entry per CDR3 protein. The sample lists nearly 200,000 distinct CDR3 sequences, about 65% occurring once. Sequences were obtained from peripheral blood. Source of these receptors: a woman aged 55-70 years with primary liver carcinoma and hepatitis B virus infection. Each CDR3 is given with its conserved first and last residue. A D gene is named only where the DNA matches it firmly. A row's size may be missing; if present it is once, few, many or a size class.

d_gene: .; abundance: .; j_gene: TRBJ2-2; v_gene: TRBV11-2; CDR3aa: CFSRSIPWRPGNTGELFF; CDR3nt: TGTTTCAGCAGAAGTATACCGTGGCGCCCGGGGAACACCGGGGAGCTGTTTTTT
d_gene: .; abundance: .; j_gene: TRBJ2-7; v_gene: TRBV29-1; CDR3aa: CSVAVEGYERYF; CDR3nt: TGCAGCGTTGCTGTGGAAGGGTACGAGCGGTACTTC
d_gene: TRBD1; abundance: once; j_gene: TRBJ1-3; v_gene: TRBV11-2; CDR3aa: CASSSTGNAGNTIYF; CDR3nt: TGTGCCAGCAGCTCGACAGGGAATGCCGGAAACACCATATATTTT
d_gene: TRBD2; abundance: .; j_gene: TRBJ2-1; v_gene: TRBV5-1; CDR3aa: CASSPGGTSPYNEQFF; CDR3nt: TGCGCCAGCAGCCCGGGGGGGACTAGCCCCTACAATGAGCAGTTCTTC
d_gene: .; abundance: .; j_gene: TRBJ2-7; v_gene: TRBV15; CDR3aa: CATSTPGRSAYEQYF; CDR3nt: TGTGCCACCAGCACTCCGGGACGGTCAGCCTACGAGCAGTACTTC
d_gene: TRBD2; abundance: once; j_gene: TRBJ2-1; v_gene: TRBV4-1; CDR3aa: CAKSQREGGSYNEQFF; CDR3nt: TGCGCCAAGAGCCAAAGGGAGGGAGGCTCCTACAATGAGCAGTTCTTC
d_gene: TRBD1; abundance: .; j_gene: TRBJ1-2; v_gene: TRBV4-2; CDR3aa: CASSRGLGQAVYGYTF; CDR3nt: TGTGCCAGCAGCCGAGGACTCGGACAGGCTGTGTATGGCTACACCTTC
d_gene: .; abundance: .; j_gene: TRBJ1-1; v_gene: TRBV29-1; CDR3aa: CSGGWEEAFF; CDR3nt: TGCAGCGGAGGATGGGAGGAAGCTTTCTTT
d_gene: .; abundance: .; j_gene: TRBJ2-3; v_gene: TRBV6-1; CDR3aa: CASSESRYGTDTQYF; CDR3nt: TGTGCCAGCAGTGAAAGCAGGTATGGCACAGATACGCAGTATTTT
d_gene: TRBD1; abundance: .; j_gene: TRBJ1-1; v_gene: TRBV28; CDR3aa: CASSLSDRDTEAFF; CDR3nt: TGTGCCAGCAGTTTATCCGACAGGGACACTGAAGCTTTCTTT
d_gene: .; abundance: .; j_gene: TRBJ1-1; v_gene: TRBV11-2; CDR3aa: CANSLGTLEASF; CDR3nt: TGTGCCAACAGCTTGGGGACACTTGAAGCTTCCTTT
d_gene: TRBD1; abundance: .; j_gene: TRBJ2-5; v_gene: TRBV11-2; CDR3aa: CASSYDRVEETQYF; CDR3nt: TGTGCCAGCAGCTATGACAGGGTGGAAGAGACCCAGTACTTC
d_gene: .; abundance: .; j_gene: TRBJ1-5; v_gene: TRBV28; CDR3aa: CASSSSGTRVPNQPQHF; CDR3nt: TGTGCCAGCAGTTCATCCGGGACAAGGGTACCTAATCAGCCCCAGCATTTT
d_gene: TRBD1; abundance: few; j_gene: TRBJ1-3; v_gene: TRBV7-9; CDR3aa: CASSLDRGGLGNTIYF; CDR3nt: TGTGCCAGCAGCTTAGACAGGGGTGGACTTGGAAACACCATATATTTT
d_gene: TRBD1; abundance: .; j_gene: TRBJ1-5; v_gene: TRBV12-3/TRBV12-4; CDR3aa: CASSSTGVSQPQHF; CDR3nt: TGTGCCAGCAGTTCGACAGGGGTAAGTCAGCCCCAACATTTT
d_gene: .; abundance: .; j_gene: TRBJ2-7; v_gene: TRBV11-2; CDR3aa: CTSSLEKGGSYEQYF; CDR3nt: TGTACCAGCAGCTTAGAGAAGGGAGGCTCCTACGAGCAGTACTTC